These 27 T cell receptor beta chains came from one sample sequenced in a study of shared clonotypes between healthy human individuals (dated by TCRdb to about 2020). The library was produced with the immunoSEQ multiplex PCR assay. In TCRdb, the immuneACCESS table is reduced to in-frame sequences with V and J assigned. These tables do not hold every clone; where another copy was compared, an unresolved V gene accounts for under half, and the others remain unexplained. This sample gives around 640,000 clones in total; about 96% of them show up just once. 0.11% of the sample lies in the top ten. CD8 naive samples were obtained by positive selection for CCR7 among CD45RO-negative cells, yielding a CD45RA+CCR7+ population from which TemRA cells were excluded. Sequencing was performed on naive CD8+ T cells sorted from blood. The cell subset or site label corresponds to: CD45RA+CCR7+. The receptors here all came from a woman younger than 45 in good health.

The gene calls are TRBV10-3 and TRBJ2-3; D gene ambiguous. The CDR3 runs to 13 residues. Germline V CDR1 and CDR2: ENHRY, SYGVKD. V gave up 6 bases and J gave up 0 bases, with 7 bases separating them. The CDR3 DNA reads as TGTGCCATCAGCTCTGAAAGCACAGATACGCAGTATTTT. Its protein is CAISSESTDTQYF.

The CDR3: CASSSPSVGGTLLAKNIQYF. In nucleotides, the CDR3 is TGTGCCAGTAGTTCCCCTAGCGTTGGTGGGACCCTCCTAGCCAAAAACATTCAGTACTTC. The chain uses TRBV19 and TRBJ2-4; TRBD2 is a possible D gene (6 bases). Germline lookup yields CDR1 LNHDA and CDR2 SQIVND (reference sequence). V lost 5 bases to trimming and J lost 0 bases, with 26 bases between them. CDR3 size: 20 residues.

The CDR3 DNA reads TGTGCCAGCAGCTTAGTAGGGGGGATGAACACTGAAGCTTTCTTT. It specifies CASSLVGGMNTEAFF. The chain is built from TRBV7-9 and TRBJ1-1; D is perhaps TRBD1 (6 bases). V shed 1 base and J shed 0 bases, with 9 bases lying between them. CDR1 SEHNR and CDR2 FQNEAQ come from the germline V gene (reference sequence). The CDR3 has 15 residues.

The chain couples TRBV27 to TRBJ2-7, with TRBD2 identical over 7 bases. The CDR3 totals 14 residues. J was trimmed by 2 bases and V by 5 bases; bases with no gene match: 6. Germline V gene data show CDR1 as MNHEY and CDR2 as SMNVEV (reference sequence). CDR3: CASSGGGIPYEQYF. The CDR3 DNA is TGTGCCAGCAGTGGGGGGGGGATTCCCTACGAGCAGTACTTC.

This rearrangement joins TRBV11-1 to TRBJ2-2; no clear D. Germline V CDR1 and CDR2: SGHAT, FQDESV (reference sequence). The CDR3 totals 13 residues. Trimming took 3 bases from V and 1 from J, leaving 3 bases between them. The CDR3 coding sequence is TGTGCCAGCAGCTTCCAGAACACCGGGGAGCTGTTTTTT. Its protein product is CASSFQNTGELFF.

The genes are TRBV7-9 and TRBJ2-5, with a possible D match to TRBD2 (7 bases). This CDR3 has 16 amino acids. V was pared by 5 bases and J by 5 bases, with 21 bases between. From germline, CDR1 is SEHNR and CDR2 FQNEAQ (reference sequence). This chain's CDR3 is CASSPRGGGSDETQYF. CDR3 DNA sequence: TGTGCCAGCAGCCCGAGGGGGGGCGGGAGCGACGAGACCCAGTACTTC. The full variable domain, rest sourced from reference TRBV7-9 and TRBJ2-5, is DTGVSQNPRHKITKRGQNVTFRCDPISEHNRLYWYRQTLGQGPEFLTYFQNEAQLEKSRLLSDRFSAERPKGSFSTLEIQRTEQGDSAMYLCASSPRGGGSDETQYFGPGTRLLVL.

This clone has only one observation. This chain links TRBV15 with TRBJ2-1, with 7 nucleotides matching TRBD1. There are 15 residues in the CDR3. V gave up 2 bases and J gave up 6 bases; unmatched junction bases: 7. CDR1 is LNHNV, CDR2 YYDKDF, per germline (reference sequence). CDR3 region: CATSRTGVSGNEQFF. The CDR3 DNA reads as TGTGCCACCAGCAGAACAGGGGTCTCCGGCAATGAGCAGTTCTTC.

The gene calls are TRBV9 and TRBJ1-3, with 10 bases fitting TRBD1. The V segment lost 4 bases and the J segment 0 bases; nucleotides outside the gene matches: 13. Per germline, CDR1 SGDLS and CDR2 YYNGEE. This CDR3 spans 19 amino acids. CDR3 sequence: CASSNRDRGPGVSGNTIYF. In DNA, the CDR3 is TGTGCCAGCAGCAACCGGGACAGGGGCCCTGGGGTCTCTGGAAACACCATATATTTT. The full variable domain, its missing parts supplied by reference TRBV9 and TRBJ1-3, is DSGVTQTPKHLITATGQRVTLRCSPRSGDLSVYWYQQSLDQGLQFLIQYYNGEERAKGNILERFSAQQFPDLHSELNLSSLELGDSALYFCASSNRDRGPGVSGNTIYFGEGSWLTVV.

The CDR3 is CATSSGSGLHTGELFF. CDR3 DNA sequence: TGTGCCACCAGCAGCGGAAGTGGACTGCACACCGGGGAGCTGTTTTTT. The rearrangement uses TRBV15 and TRBJ2-2; perhaps TRBD2 as D (5 bases). Trimming cost V 3 bases and J 3 bases, with 14 bases left between them. CDR1 and CDR2 from the germline V gene are LNHNV and YYDKDF (reference sequence). The CDR3 is made up of 16 amino acids.

The genes are TRBV7-9 and TRBJ2-7, with D possibly matching TRBD2 (6 bases). Between the trimmed V and J ends, which lost 2 bases and 0 bases, there was a span of 14 bases. Germline V gives CDR1 SEHNR, CDR2 FQNEAQ (reference sequence). The CDR3 runs to 16 residues. The CDR3 region has the DNA TGTGCCAGCAGCTTATCGTCGGGAGCCAACTCCTACGAGCAGTACTTC. This codes for CASSLSSGANSYEQYF.

The chain employs TRBV27 and TRBJ1-5; the D gene is possibly TRBD1 (6 bases). The CDR3 runs 16 residues. CDR1 is MNHEY, CDR2 SMNVEV, per germline (reference sequence). V was pared by 5 bases and J by 3 bases, with 17 bases between. The CDR3 loop is CASSQDSGGINQPQHF. For the CDR3, the DNA is TGTGCCAGCAGTCAGGACAGTGGGGGTATCAATCAGCCCCAGCATTTT.

The V call is TRBV29-1, the J call TRBJ2-1; D could derive from TRBD1 or TRBD2 (5 bases each). V was trimmed by 2 bases and J by 6 bases, leaving 23 bases between them. The CDR3 runs to 17 residues. Germline V gene data show CDR1 as SQVTM and CDR2 as ANQGSEA. Written as DNA, the CDR3 is TGCAGCGTTGAAAACCCGAAGGGGACGCGACTCGGCAATGAGCAGTTCTTC. Its protein is CSVENPKGTRLGNEQFF.

The chain carries TRBV5-6 and TRBJ1-3; weak D call: TRBD1 (5 bases). Per the germline V gene, CDR1 is SGHDT and CDR2 is YYEEEE. The CDR3 is made up of 15 amino acids. V shed 0 bases and J shed 0 bases, with 7 bases lying between them. CDR3 protein: CASSLGGPSGNTIYF. The CDR3, as DNA: TGTGCCAGCAGCTTGGGGGGACCCTCTGGAAACACCATATATTTT.

The genes are TRBV28 and TRBJ2-7; D is perhaps TRBD1 (6 bases). V lost 3 bases, J lost 2 bases, and 11 bases lay in between. The CDR3 runs 14 residues. The V gene's germline CDR1 is MDHEN and CDR2 SYDVKM. The chain's CDR3 is CASSFRGGPYEQYF. The CDR3 nucleotides read TGTGCCAGCAGTTTCAGGGGTGGGCCCTACGAGCAGTACTTC.

V and J are TRBV6-5 and TRBJ1-1, with D unclear. The CDR3 has 11 amino acids. Germline V gives CDR1 MNHEY, CDR2 SVGAGI. V was clipped by 8 bases and J by 5 bases, with 9 bases between them. CDR3 protein: CASERGTEAFF. In nucleotides, the CDR3 is TGTGCCAGCGAGAGAGGAACTGAAGCTTTCTTT.

The chain couples TRBV28 to TRBJ2-1, with a possible D match to TRBD1 (5 bases). The CDR3 has 16 residues. Deletions cut 4 bases from V and 5 bases from J, with 18 bases between. Germline V gene lookup returns CDR1 MDHEN and CDR2 SYDVKM. The CDR3 bases are TGTGCCAGCAGTTCTCCCCCTGGCAGGGAAGACAATGAGCAGTTCTTC. This sequence encodes CASSSPPGREDNEQFF.

The CDR3 DNA follows: TGTGCCAGCAGCCCGGGACTATTCTACGAGCAGTACTTC. The encoded protein is CASSPGLFYEQYF. This rearrangement joins TRBV13 to TRBJ2-7, with 7 bases fitting TRBD2. The CDR3 loop spans 13 amino acids. Germline CDR1 reads PRHDT; CDR2 reads FYEKMQ (reference sequence). Trimming cost V 5 bases and J 3 bases; bases outside gene matches: 4.

Notes on this clone: Within the sample, other DNA sequences also encode this same CDR3. V is TRBV7-9 and J is TRBJ2-7; no definite D call. The CDR3 is 13 amino acids. CDR1 and CDR2 from the germline V gene are SEHNR and FQNEAQ (reference sequence). The V end lost 2 bases, the J end lost 0 bases, and 5 bases lay between the germline ends. This chain's CDR3 is CASSLTSSYEQYF. CDR3 bases: TGTGCCAGCAGCTTAACAAGCTCCTACGAGCAGTACTTC.

The rearrangement links TRBV20-1 to TRBJ2-3; D remains unclear. Germline V gene lookup returns CDR1 DFQATT and CDR2 SNEGSKA (reference sequence). The CDR3 has 11 residues. V gave up 3 bases and J gave up 10 bases, with 11 bases separating them. CDR3 sequence: CSASILNAQYF. CDR3 DNA: TGCAGTGCTAGTATCCTAAACGCGCAGTATTTT.

The chain joins TRBV9 to TRBJ2-7, with D perhaps TRBD2 (5 bases). The CDR3 has 15 amino acids. The V and J ends lost 4 bases and 0 bases respectively, with 14 bases between them. Germline V gene sequence: CDR1 SGDLS, CDR2 YYNGEE. In nucleotides, the CDR3 is TGTGCCAGCAGCCCCGGACTTTTAAGCTCCTACGAGCAGTACTTC. It codes for CASSPGLLSSYEQYF.

The chain combines TRBV10-1 with TRBJ1-1; possible D gene TRBD1, 6 bases. Germline V lookup: CDR1 WNHNN, CDR2 SYGVQD (reference sequence). Trimming took off 0 bases at V and 4 bases at J, with 21 bases between the two ends. The CDR3 is made up of 18 amino acids. This CDR3 is CASSESRGNLGRSTEAFF. The CDR3 DNA follows: TGCGCCAGCAGTGAGTCAAGGGGGAATTTAGGGAGAAGCACTGAAGCTTTCTTT.

The chain joins TRBV4-1 to TRBJ2-7; 9 nucleotides match TRBD1. This CDR3 has 15 residues. Per germline, CDR1 MGHRA and CDR2 YSYEKL. V was clipped by 4 bases and J by 5 bases; unmatched bases: 9. DNA for the CDR3: TGCGCCAGCAGCCCTACCGGGACAGGGTTTCACGAGCAGTACTTC. Translated, it gives CASSPTGTGFHEQYF.

V and J are TRBV29-1 and TRBJ2-3; 7 bases match TRBD2. Germline CDR1 SQVTM, CDR2 ANQGSEA. With 0 bases clipped from V and 4 bases from J, the junction kept 13 bases outside the gene matches. The CDR3 is 17 amino acids. In DNA form, the CDR3 reads TGCAGCGTTGAAGAGGCAGCGGGACCAGCTACGGCAGATACGCAGTATTTT. Translated, it gives CSVEEAAGPATADTQYF.

The chain joins TRBV15 to TRBJ1-1; D gene ambiguous. CDR1 and CDR2 from the germline V gene are LNHNV and YYDKDF (reference sequence). The ends were cut back, 5 bases at V and 1 base at J, with 8 bases in the middle. This CDR3 contains 13 residues. DNA of the CDR3: TGTGCCACCAGCCCGGAATGGAACACTGAAGCTTTCTTT. As protein: CATSPEWNTEAFF.

V and J are TRBV7-2 and TRBJ2-7, with 8 bases identical to TRBD1. Germline CDR1 SGHTA, CDR2 FQGNSA. With V trimmed by 5 bases and J by 6 bases, 12 bases remained unmatched. The CDR3 extends over 15 amino acids. CDR3 loop: CASSDPPAGGREQYF. The CDR3 DNA is TGTGCCAGCAGCGACCCACCCGCAGGGGGCCGCGAGCAGTACTTC.

The V gene is TRBV5-1, the J gene TRBJ2-7; D not resolved. With 0 bases removed from V and 0 bases from J, the gap between germline ends came to 13 bases. Germline loops: CDR1 SGHRS, CDR2 YFSETQ. CDR3 length: 16 amino acids. CDR3 DNA: TGCGCCAGCAGCTTGGGAGCCTCGTGGTACTCCTACGAGCAGTACTTC. This gives the protein CASSLGASWYSYEQYF.

The chain employs TRBV5-6 and TRBJ2-7; 11 nucleotides agree with TRBD2. The CDR3 is 18 amino acids. V lost 1 base, J lost 0 bases, and 9 bases stayed unmatched. Germline CDR1 is SGHDT and CDR2 is YYEEEE. CDR3 DNA sequence: TGTGCCAGCAGCTTGACTAGCGGGAGTCAGGTCAACTCCTACGAGCAGTACTTC. Protein: CASSLTSGSQVNSYEQYF.